The clone carrying this T cell receptor beta chain has a count of ten or more. No antigen is known for it. The CDR3 is 16 amino acids. The V end lost 3 bases, the J end lost 3 bases, and 14 bases lay between the germline ends. The germline gives CDR1 MDHEN, CDR2 SYDVKM. This sample is drawn from a study of glioma-infiltrating T cells. Using RNA template, CDR3s of TCR alpha and beta were amplified with iRepertoire arm-PCR. From the multiplex PCR reads, TCRdb called clonotypes with MiXCR, one entry per CDR3 protein. In the table there are 400,000 or so distinct CDR3 sequences, more than 35% of which are singletons. The study, taken as a whole, reports: Gliomas, especially low-grade, showed above-expected tissue-blood divergence; non-neoplastic patients showed below.

The sequencing sample was made of glioma tissue, nonneoplastic brain tissue, or PBMCs (not recorded which). The receptor's source is a human donor with low-grade glioma or glioblastoma, undergoing nonglioma brain surgery, or in good health (not recorded which). The chain combines TRBV28 with TRBJ2-2, with D tentatively TRBD1 (6 bases). Here the CDR3 reads CASSFWTVYDTGELFF. For the CDR3, the DNA is TGTGCCAGCAGTTTCTGGACAGTCTATGACACCGGGGAGCTGTTTTTT.